This is a list of T cell receptor beta chains from one sample in a study of blood T cell repertoires in COVID-19. Clones were read by immunoSEQ multiplex PCR, and TCRdb kept only the in-frame ones, dropping some. The sample has about 500,000 clones, about 88% seen once. Sequenced sample: peripheral blood. The receptors originated from a woman aged 50 to 65 with COVID-19, enrolled during active disease. The conserved cysteine and the conserved F or W are not part of the CDR3 here. The order of the fields is D gene, V gene, J gene, clone size, CDR3 protein. D genes are given only for firm matches. Where a row states a size, it is once, few, many or the class of an expanded clone; other rows omit it.

TRBD1	TRBV7-8	TRBJ1-5	-	ASSLDRGQQPQH
-	TRBV2	TRBJ1-2	-	ASSVAGRGDGYT
TRBD2	TRBV5-5	TRBJ2-6	-	ASSLSGGTGRAGANVLT
TRBD2	TRBV24-1	TRBJ2-1	once	AATSGVHNEQF
TRBD1	TRBV27	TRBJ1-5	once	ASSSTGSRDRGDQPQH
TRBD1	TRBV19	TRBJ2-5	-	ASSTTGSQETQY
-	TRBV7-3	TRBJ2-2	-	ASSLTSVANTGELF
TRBD1	TRBV2	TRBJ1-1	-	ASSATSGQRPF
TRBD1	TRBV6-5	TRBJ1-4	-	ASSYSSDRGEKLF
TRBD1	TRBV29-1	TRBJ1-2	-	SVVRSDRGGYGYT
TRBD1	TRBV7-9	TRBJ1-4	-	ASSAWGQGAEKNEKLF
TRBD1	TRBV5-5	TRBJ1-1	-	ASSEFDRGTEAF
TRBD2	TRBV27	TRBJ2-1	-	ASSLFLSGGASYNEQF
TRBD1	TRBV19	TRBJ2-7	once	ASSIDNRGAYEQY
TRBD1	TRBV13	TRBJ2-3	once	ASSLAGQGTDTQY
-	TRBV18	TRBJ2-7	-	ASNRDTNPYEQY
-	TRBV5-1	TRBJ2-7	once	ASSLDARNYEQY
-	TRBV24-1	TRBJ1-2	-	ATSETPGSYT
TRBD1	TRBV14	TRBJ1-2	-	ARLDRQGPHYGYT
-	TRBV18	TRBJ1-2	once	ASSPGEVGYT
-	TRBV6-5	TRBJ1-1	-	AIPGENTEAF
-	TRBV28	TRBJ1-2	-	ASRWGGQDGYT
-	TRBV19	TRBJ1-5	-	ASSIRENSNQPQH
-	TRBV7-2	TRBJ1-2	-	ASSLGGGGYGYT
TRBD2	TRBV11-2	TRBJ2-5	-	ATTSGDQETQY
TRBD2	TRBV11-2	TRBJ2-1	-	ASSYAYGGGENEQF
-	TRBV5-6	TRBJ1-3	-	ASSPTDTSGNTIY
-	TRBV19	TRBJ1-6	-	ASSSSRGGLGSPLH
-	TRBV6-1	TRBJ2-4	-	ASSDQGLVSYYIQY
-	TRBV5-5	TRBJ2-3	-	ASSWGTSTDTQY
TRBD2	TRBV5-4	TRBJ2-3	-	VYRGLAGLLLTDTQY
TRBD1	TRBV7-9	TRBJ1-4	-	ASSWTGGVKLF
-	TRBV5-4	TRBJ2-3	-	ASSSAGRRDTQY
TRBD1	TRBV3-1/TRBV3-2	TRBJ1-6	-	ASSPRQGSSPLH
-	TRBV19	TRBJ1-2	-	ASSLGLSSYGYT
-	TRBV4-1	TRBJ1-1	-	ASSQEAAPEAF
-	TRBV9	TRBJ1-4	-	ASSFRDIGNEKLF
TRBD2	TRBV29-1	TRBJ2-7	-	SVGTSGYEQY
TRBD1	TRBV5-8	TRBJ1-5	-	ASSWGQGLQPQH
TRBD1	TRBV30	TRBJ2-7	-	AWSGGQFYEQY
-	TRBV7-9	TRBJ2-2	-	ATREQTNTGELF
-	TRBV11-2	TRBJ2-3	-	ASSLDRTDTQY
TRBD2	TRBV6-1	TRBJ2-7	-	ASSDGTIVHEQY
-	TRBV7-9	TRBJ1-2	few	ASSSGQHGYT
TRBD1	TRBV9	TRBJ1-1	-	ASSPRDRAEAF
TRBD1	TRBV2	TRBJ1-2	-	ASSDGTGNYGYT
-	TRBV28	TRBJ1-5	-	ASSPGGVGQPQH
TRBD2	TRBV5-8	TRBJ2-2	-	ASSFPTSGVDTGELF
-	TRBV27	TRBJ1-1	-	ASSPRQSSSNTEAF
-	TRBV4-2	TRBJ2-7	few	ASSRDRGSYEQY
TRBD2	TRBV5-1	TRBJ2-4	-	ASSSRLSGGVKNIQY
-	TRBV28	TRBJ2-7	-	ASSTNGGYEQY
-	TRBV27	TRBJ2-3	-	ASSFARYTDTQY
-	TRBV2	TRBJ1-5	-	ASSEEAGSNQPQH
-	TRBV18	TRBJ2-1	-	ASSPSGSYNEQF
-	TRBV5-1	TRBJ2-1	-	ASSLVLGGYGNEQF
-	TRBV6-1	TRBJ1-1	-	ASSEGQNTEAF